This T cell receptor beta chain was sequenced for a study of regulatory dendritic cells for organ transplantation. Study-wide results and caveats: Between individuals, the alloreactive memory CD8+ T cell pool differed considerably. Mature dendritic cells appeared to drive more memory CD8+ clonal expansion than regulatory ones.

Germline V gene data show CDR1 as SGHDT and CDR2 as YYEEEE. V was clipped by 0 bases and J by 2 bases, with 9 bases between them. There are 15 residues in the CDR3. Concerning this clone: Its specificity is unknown.

Repertoires were generated with immunoSEQ multiplex PCR, while TCRdb's copy carries only in-frame clones and drops some. The sample contains under 30,000 clones, approximately 79% of which appear only once. V usage is TRBV5-6 and J usage is TRBJ2-1; TRBD2 might be the D (5 bases). Specimen: memory CD4+ T cells from blood. Subset here: CD45RO+ memory T cells. This receptor was identified in a human donor in good health. The CDR3 loop reads CASSLEEAPYNEQFF. CDR3 DNA: TGTGCCAGCAGCTTGGAGGAGGCCCCCTACAATGAGCAGTTCTTC.